The 27 T cell receptor beta chains reported below all come from one sample, sequenced in a study of cytomegalovirus exposure and HLA in healthy donors. PCR involved 60 Vbeta and 13 Jbeta primers. Only in-frame clones appear in the TCRdb table, and some are missing; sequencing was by immunoSEQ multiplex PCR. The sample lists 160,000 or so clones; 80% were seen once. Source material: PBMCs. The receptors originated from a man between 35 and 55 years old in good health and CMV-seronegative.

The chain recombines TRBV12-1 with TRBJ2-5; TRBD2, the D gene given by the table, was not confirmed from the DNA. TRBV12-1 is a pseudogene. CDR3 length: 18 amino acids. The CDR3 reads CASRRGLAGGQFQETQYF. In nucleotides, the CDR3 is TGTGCCAGCAGGCGGGGACTAGCGGGGGGGCAGTTCCAAGAGACCCAGTACTTC.

The J gene is TRBJ2-5, the V gene TRBV9, with 8 bases matching TRBD2. V was pared by 3 bases and J by 4 bases, with 2 bases of the junction left unmatched. The length of the CDR3 is 13 residues. The V gene's germline CDR1 is SGDLS and CDR2 YYNGEE. CDR3 DNA sequence: TGTGCCAGCAGCGCAAGCGGGAGAGAGACCCAGTACTTC. This codes for CASSASGRETQYF.

V and J are TRBV7-2 and TRBJ2-1; the D gene is possibly TRBD2 (6 bases). V lost 5 bases to trimming and J lost 0 bases, with 11 bases between them. This CDR3 is 15 amino acids long. Germline CDR1 is SGHTA and CDR2 is FQGNSA. In DNA form, the CDR3 reads TGTGCCAGCAGCCGACGACTAGACTCCTACAATGAGCAGTTCTTC. It specifies CASSRRLDSYNEQFF. The entire variable domain, with the rest obtained from reference TRBV7-2 and TRBJ2-1, is as follows: GAGVSQSPSNKVTEKGKDVELRCDPISGHTALYWYRQSLGQGLEFLIYFQGNSAPDKSGLPSDRFSAERTGGSVSTLTIQRTQQEDSAVYLCASSRRLDSYNEQFFGPGTRLTVL.

V and J are TRBV7-2 and TRBJ2-1; D is ambiguous. Germline loops: CDR1 SGHTA, CDR2 FQGNSA. Between the trimmed V and J ends, which lost 2 bases and 4 bases, there was a span of 15 bases. The CDR3 loop spans 16 amino acids. The CDR3 here is CASSLLGSAAYNEQFF. In DNA form, the CDR3 reads TGTGCCAGCAGCTTACTAGGCAGCGCCGCTTACAATGAGCAGTTCTTC.

The genes are TRBV11-2 and TRBJ1-1; 10 bases map to TRBD1. CDR1 SGHAT and CDR2 FQNNGV come from the germline V gene. The V and J ends lost 2 bases and 2 bases, in that order; junction bases with no gene match: 5. The CDR3 is 16 amino acids. The CDR3: CASSLRGTGENTEAFF. CDR3 nucleotide sequence: TGTGCCAGCAGCTTACGAGGGACAGGGGAAAACACTGAAGCTTTCTTT.

The chain employs TRBV6-1 and TRBJ2-7; perhaps TRBD1 as D (5 bases). CDR3 size: 14 residues. V was trimmed by 6 bases and J by 2 bases, leaving 14 bases between them. CDR1 is MNHNS and CDR2 is SASEGT in the germline V gene. CDR3 loop: CASRLTRGAYEQYF. The CDR3 DNA is TGTGCCAGCAGACTAACAAGGGGCGCCTACGAGCAGTACTTC.

A few counts support this clone. The rearrangement uses TRBV7-9 and TRBJ1-6, with a weak D call TRBD1 (6 bases). Between the trimmed V and J ends, which lost 5 bases and 1 base, there was a span of 9 bases. This CDR3 is built from 15 residues. Per germline, CDR1 SEHNR and CDR2 FQNEAQ (reference sequence). CDR3 nucleotides: TGTGCCAGCAGCGCAGGGGAGTCCTATAATTCACCCCTCCACTTT. Amino acid sequence: CASSAGESYNSPLHF.

The gene calls are TRBV6-5 and TRBJ2-7; 9 bases map to TRBD1. Germline V gene lookup returns CDR1 MNHEY and CDR2 SVGAGI. V was pared by 4 bases and J by 2 bases, with 6 bases of the junction left unmatched. The CDR3 has 15 residues. In DNA, the CDR3 is TGTGCCAGCAGTTGGGGGGGGACAGGGACCTACGAGCAGTACTTC. This gives the protein CASSWGGTGTYEQYF.

The rearrangement links TRBV20-1 to TRBJ1-1; D uncertain. The germline V gene encodes CDR1 DFQATT and CDR2 SNEGSKA (reference sequence). The ends were cut back, 0 bases at V and 7 bases at J, with 6 bases in the middle. The CDR3 length is 11 residues. DNA for the CDR3: TGCAGTGCTAGAGACGGGGATGAAGCTTTCTTT. Residues: CSARDGDEAFF.

The chain employs TRBV7-9 and TRBJ2-7; D gene uncertain. The V end was cut by 3 bases, the J end by 3 bases, with 12 bases between. Per germline, CDR1 SEHNR and CDR2 FQNEAQ (reference sequence). The CDR3 covers 14 residues. The CDR3 coding sequence is TGTGCCAGCAGCTTCCGTGGCAGTGTCTACGAGCAGTACTTC. It translates to CASSFRGSVYEQYF.

The J gene is TRBJ2-7, the V gene TRBV5-6, with D maybe TRBD1 (6 bases). This CDR3 contains 12 residues. The ends were cut back, 4 bases at V and 5 bases at J, with 10 bases in the middle. Germline-derived CDR1 and CDR2 are SGHDT and YYEEEE. CDR3 nucleotides: TGTGCCAGCAGCCAGGACAGTCACGAGCAGTACTTC. Translating it yields CASSQDSHEQYF.

This chain connects TRBV7-9 to TRBJ1-2; D is perhaps TRBD1 (5 bases). Trimming removed 1 base at V and 2 bases at J, with 8 bases between. Germline lookup yields CDR1 SEHNR and CDR2 FQNEAQ (reference sequence). The CDR3 is 14 amino acids. CDR3 DNA: TGTGCCAGCAGCTTAGAAGGGGTCAACTATGGCTACACCTTC. It yields the protein CASSLEGVNYGYTF.

The V and J genes are TRBV7-7 and TRBJ2-2, with TRBD2 matching 11 bases. The CDR3 sequence is 17 residues long. Unmatched junction bases numbered 5, after V lost 5 bases and J lost 0 bases. Germline V lookup: CDR1 SSHAT, CDR2 FNYEAQ (reference sequence). In DNA, the CDR3 is TGTGCCAGCAGCCTAACGGGACTAGCGGCGAACACCGGGGAGCTGTTTTTT. It codes for CASSLTGLAANTGELFF.

The gene calls are TRBV7-2 and TRBJ2-7, with 10 nucleotides matching TRBD2. The CDR3 totals 17 residues. Germline V gene data show CDR1 as SGHTA and CDR2 as FQGNSA. The trim removed 1 base at V and 0 bases at J, leaving 6 bases unmatched. The CDR3 sequence: CASSLGVAGGSSYEQYF. CDR3 coding DNA: TGTGCCAGCAGCTTAGGGGTAGCGGGAGGTAGCTCCTACGAGCAGTACTTC.

This rearrangement joins TRBV20-1 to TRBJ1-3; no firm D call. Germline CDR1 and CDR2: DFQATT and SNEGSKA (reference sequence). V dropped 6 bases and J dropped 2 bases, with 2 bases sitting between them. This CDR3 spans 10 amino acids. The CDR3 loop reads CSAAGNTIYF. The DNA for the CDR3 is TGCAGTGCCGCTGGAAACACCATATATTTT.

As concerns this clone: One junction end disagrees with the germline gene, perhaps due to a read error. The V and J genes are TRBV7-9 and TRBJ1-5; D remains ambiguous. The germline V gene has CDR1 SEHNR and CDR2 FQNEAQ (reference sequence). This CDR3 has 13 residues. The CDR3 DNA reads TGTACCAGCAGCTCGGGTAAAAATCAGCCCCAGCATTTT. Its translation is CTSSSGKNQPQHF.

The V gene is TRBV11-3, the J gene TRBJ2-5, with TRBD1 matching over 7 bases. The DNA end favors TRBJ2-7, so the J call may be wrong. CDR1 is SGHNT, CDR2 YENEEA, per germline. This CDR3 has 16 amino acids. CDR3: CANNTGERPGFHEQYF. Written as DNA, the CDR3 is TGTGCCAACAATACAGGGGAACGGCCAGGATTCCACGAGCAGTACTTC.

This clone was counted a single time. The chain has TRBV6-1 and TRBJ1-2, with 7 bases that match TRBD1. The V and J ends lost 11 bases and 2 bases, in that order; junction bases with no gene match: 11. CDR1 and CDR2 (germline): MNHNS, SASEGT. The CDR3 has 14 residues. In DNA, the CDR3 is TGTGCCGTCCACACCTCGGGACAGAACTATGGCTACACCTTC. Translation gives CAVHTSGQNYGYTF.

This clone came up once. The rearrangement uses TRBV6-5 and TRBJ2-5; D not resolved. The CDR3 length is 13 residues. V gave up 4 bases and J gave up 2 bases, with 8 bases separating them. Germline lookup yields CDR1 MNHEY and CDR2 SVGAGI. This chain's CDR3 is CASSLNIQETQYF. The CDR3 coding sequence is TGTGCCAGCAGTTTGAACATACAAGAGACCCAGTACTTC.

This clone occurred a few times. J is TRBJ1-5 and V is TRBV6-6, with D possibly TRBD1 on 6 matching bases. The length of the CDR3 is 13 residues. Per germline, CDR1 MNHNY and CDR2 SVGAGI (reference sequence). Trimming shortened V by 8 bases and J by 4 bases, and 12 bases separated the two germline ends. The CDR3 DNA is TGTGCCAGCGTGCGGCAGGGGAATCAGCCCCAGCATTTT. It yields the protein CASVRQGNQPQHF.

The genes are TRBV5-5 and TRBJ2-7, with 10 bases identical to TRBD2. The germline V gene encodes CDR1 SGHKS and CDR2 YYEKEE (reference sequence). The CDR3 extends over 15 amino acids. V shed 3 bases and J 1 base; nucleotides not matched to a gene: 4. In DNA form, the CDR3 reads TGTGCCAGCAGCTACCCACTAGCGGGGTCCTACGAGCAGTACTTC. It specifies CASSYPLAGSYEQYF.

The chain is built from TRBV5-1 and TRBJ2-7; D is perhaps TRBD2 (6 bases). Trimming left V 4 bases short and J 6 bases short, with 17 bases between. CDR3 length: 14 amino acids. From germline, CDR1 is SGHRS and CDR2 YFSETQ. The CDR3 loop reads CASSAAGTSGEQYF. The CDR3 region has the DNA TGCGCCAGCAGCGCCGCGGGGACCTCGGGCGAGCAGTACTTC.

This chain joins TRBV5-1 and TRBJ1-3; D call uncertain. V lost 0 bases and J lost 1, with 14 bases in between. This CDR3 region has 17 residues. Per the germline V gene, CDR1 is SGHRS and CDR2 is YFSETQ. This CDR3 is CASSLDGFFLSGNTIYF. The CDR3 region has the DNA TGCGCCAGCAGCTTGGATGGCTTCTTCTTATCTGGAAACACCATATATTTT.

V and J are TRBV18 and TRBJ2-1, with 8 bases matching TRBD2. The V segment lost 6 bases and the J segment 1 base; nucleotides outside the gene matches: 11. This CDR3 has 17 amino acids. CDR1 is KGHSH and CDR2 is LQKENI in the germline V gene. The CDR3 here is CASSPPSGRASYNEQFF. The CDR3 coding sequence is TGTGCCAGCTCTCCTCCTTCCGGGAGGGCGTCCTACAATGAGCAGTTCTTC.

The chain recombines TRBV5-1 with TRBJ2-3; D possibly corresponds to TRBD2 (6 bases). The germline V and J ends were trimmed by 1 base and 5 bases, with 23 bases remaining between them. The CDR3 length is 18 residues. CDR1 is SGHRS and CDR2 is YFSETQ in the germline V gene. In nucleotides, the CDR3 is TGCGCCAGCAGCTTGAACCCTCCTGGTAGCACGGGGGTAGATACGCAGTATTTT. Encoded protein: CASSLNPPGSTGVDTQYF.

The V gene is TRBV7-9, the J gene TRBJ2-5; possibly TRBD1 for D (6 bases). In germline, CDR1 is SEHNR, CDR2 FQNEAQ (reference sequence). Deletions cut 1 base from V and 3 bases from J, with 12 bases between. This CDR3 is built from 15 residues. CDR3 loop: CASSLVLEGEETQYF. The CDR3 coding sequence is TGTGCCAGCAGCTTAGTTTTAGAGGGGGAAGAGACCCAGTACTTC.

The chain is built from TRBV5-4 and TRBJ2-7; D is possibly TRBD1 (6 bases). Deletions cut 5 bases from V and 5 bases from J, with 14 bases between. There are 13 residues in the CDR3. Germline V gene data show CDR1 as SGHNT and CDR2 as YYREEE (reference sequence). Here the CDR3 reads CASSLPGADEQYF. CDR3 DNA: TGTGCCAGCAGTCTGCCAGGGGCCGACGAGCAGTACTTC.